The T cell receptor beta chain described here comes from a study of blood T cell repertoires in COVID-19. At the level of the study: Sites across the United States, Italy and Spain contributed samples from acute and convalescent COVID-19. PBMCs, B-cell-depleted T cells, or T cells provided the cDNA or gDNA that made up the material.

Authors' processing steps: Estimation of nucleated cell counts was performed using reference gene primer amplification. Profiling relied on immunoSEQ multiplex PCR, and the TCRdb table lists in-frame clones only, not all of them. That table supplies the V and J calls and clone size; D and trimming were determined from the DNA. The sample records about 88,000 clones, 88% being singletons. The V gene's germline CDR1 is MNHEY and CDR2 SVGEGT. This CDR3 is 16 amino acids long. V lost 2 bases and J 2 bases, leaving 13 bases between the germline ends. This TCR came from a woman aged 80 or over with acute or convalescent COVID-19. Source material: peripheral blood. The genes are TRBV6-2 or TRBV6-3 and TRBJ1-5, with D maybe TRBD1 (5 bases). The CDR3, as DNA: TGTGCCAGCAGTTACAGGGGCGATCCCGGCAATCAGCCCCAGCATTTT. Amino acid sequence: CASSYRGDPGNQPQHF.